This record looks at one TCR beta chain sequence and its context. CDR1 is SNHLY, CDR2 FYNNEI, per germline. V was shortened by 4 bases and J by 7 bases, with 12 bases between the two germline ends. The CDR3 totals 13 residues. These data belong to a study of blood T cell repertoires in COVID-19. Looking at the study overall: The United States, Italy and Spain supplied acute and convalescent COVID-19 samples.

Clones were sequenced by immunoSEQ multiplex PCR, and TCRdb holds only the in-frame ones, with some missing. In the table there are around 100,000 clones, about 72% of which are singletons. The receptor comes from a man aged 55 to 69 with active or convalescent COVID-19. Material for sequencing was peripheral blood. The chain links TRBV2 to TRBJ2-3; D is perhaps TRBD2 (6 bases). CDR3 region: CASSAEGWNTQYF. The CDR3, as DNA: TGTGCCAGCAGTGCGGAGGGTTGGAATACGCAGTATTTT.